These 13 T cell receptor beta chains share one sample of origin, sequenced in a study of control samples from healthy donors and cancer patients. TCRdb's table, derived via immunoSEQ multiplex PCR, lists solely in-frame clones and lacks some. The table shows 390,000 or so clones, with about 93% occurring only once. Sample: PBMCs. The source is a man aged 40-55 years with head and neck cancer.

CDR3 in amino acids: CATSESKDHTGELFF. DNA of the CDR3: TGTGCCACCAGTGAGTCAAAGGATCACACCGGGGAGCTGTTTTTT. The gene calls are TRBV24-1 and TRBJ2-2; D is uncertain. This CDR3 spans 15 amino acids. V was shortened by 4 bases and J by 3 bases, with 11 bases between the two germline ends. Germline V lookup: CDR1 KGHDR, CDR2 SFDVKD.

This CDR3 reads CASSLTSEQYF. The CDR3 bases are TGTGCCAGCAGCTTAACCTCCGAGCAGTACTTC. The chain links TRBV11-2 to TRBJ2-7; no clear D. Germline V gives CDR1 SGHAT, CDR2 FQNNGV. This CDR3 is 11 amino acids long. The V and J ends lost 2 bases and 6 bases respectively, with 5 bases between them.

This chain connects TRBV19 to TRBJ2-5; the D gene is possibly TRBD1 (5 bases). This CDR3 contains 14 residues. Per the germline V gene, CDR1 is LNHDA and CDR2 is SQIVND (reference sequence). Trimming stripped 6 bases from V and 2 bases from J, with 13 bases between. CDR3 sequence reads: CASRQGLLQETQYF. CDR3 nucleotide sequence: TGTGCCAGTAGGCAGGGATTGTTGCAAGAGACCCAGTACTTC.

The chain uses TRBV10-1 and TRBJ2-7, with 9 positions matching TRBD1. The junction had 11 bases not matched to a gene; V was cut back by 3 bases and J by 5 bases. Germline V gene data show CDR1 as WNHNN and CDR2 as SYGVQD (reference sequence). The CDR3 sequence is 16 residues long. The CDR3 bases are TGCGCCAGCAGTGACGCCGGGACAGGGAGGATGGACGAGCAGTACTTC. Its protein is CASSDAGTGRMDEQYF.

The V gene is TRBV19, the J gene TRBJ1-6, with TRBD1 as a possible D gene (6 bases). V was cut by 2 bases and J by 6 bases, with 11 bases left in between. The CDR3 has 15 residues. Germline V CDR1 and CDR2: LNHDA, SQIVND (reference sequence). CDR3 DNA: TGTGCCAGTAGTATACTGGGGGCCCGTAATTCACCCCTCCACTTT. The encoded protein is CASSILGARNSPLHF.

This clone was counted a single time. The chain employs TRBV9 and TRBJ2-3, with D possibly called TRBD1 or TRBD2 (5 bases each). The V and J ends lost 0 bases and 5 bases respectively, with 16 bases between them. This CDR3 is 16 amino acids long. CDR1 SGDLS and CDR2 YYNGEE come from the germline V gene. CDR3 region: CASSVGEGSEQDTQYF. DNA of the CDR3: TGTGCCAGCAGCGTAGGTGAGGGGAGTGAGCAAGATACGCAGTATTTT.

V gene TRBV5-8 combines with J gene TRBJ2-1, with a possible D match to TRBD1 (5 bases). Germline V gene sequence: CDR1 SGHTS, CDR2 YDEGEE. The CDR3 contains 16 residues. V shed 5 bases and J shed 4 bases, with 19 bases lying between them. The chain's CDR3 is CASRDHRGYIYNEQFF. CDR3 bases: TGTGCCAGCAGGGATCATAGGGGCTACATTTACAATGAGCAGTTCTTC.

The genes are TRBV21-1 and TRBJ1-1. TRBV21-1 is an annotated pseudogene. The CDR3 covers 15 residues. The chain's CDR3 is CASSKVGGVRTEAFF. The CDR3 nucleotides read TGTGCCAGCAGCAAAGTCGGAGGGGTGCGGACTGAAGCTTTCTTT.

This rearrangement joins TRBV9 to TRBJ2-1; D gene uncertain. Germline V gene lookup returns CDR1 SGDLS and CDR2 YYNGEE. The V gene lost 3 bases and the J gene lost 2 bases, with 6 bases spanning the gap. CDR3 length: 13 amino acids. The chain's CDR3 is CASSEATYNEQFF. DNA for the CDR3: TGTGCCAGCAGCGAAGCCACCTACAATGAGCAGTTCTTC.

The rearrangement joins TRBV1 to TRBJ2-7; the tabulated D call, TRBD2, remains unverified against the DNA. TRBV1 has pseudogene status. This CDR3 is built from 14 residues. CDR3 in amino acids: CTSSQLGASGEQYF. Here the CDR3 DNA reads TGCACCAGCAGCCAATTGGGGGCTAGCGGCGAGCAGTACTTC.

The J gene is TRBJ2-1, the V gene TRBV5-8; 11 nucleotides agree with TRBD2. V shed 3 bases, J shed 4 bases, and the junction held 12 bases outside the gene matches. Germline CDR1 and CDR2: SGHTS and YDEGEE. CDR3 size: 18 residues. The DNA for the CDR3 is TGTGCCAGCAGCTCCAGGGGACTGACTAGCGGGATTTACAATGAGCAGTTCTTC. This codes for CASSSRGLTSGIYNEQFF.

The chain has TRBV7-9 and TRBJ1-1; D may be TRBD1 (6 bases). The CDR3 runs to 13 residues. The germline CDR1 and CDR2 sequences are SEHNR and FQNEAQ (reference sequence). Between the trimmed V and J ends, which lost 10 bases and 0 bases, there was a span of 12 bases. The CDR3: CATRQDLNTEAFF. CDR3 coding DNA: TGTGCCACCAGACAGGACTTGAACACTGAAGCTTTCTTT.

The CDR3 spells CASSIGTATNEKLFF. CDR3 nucleotide sequence: TGTGCCAGCAGCATCGGGACAGCAACTAATGAAAAACTGTTTTTT. The V call is TRBV7-6, the J call TRBJ1-4, with 7 bases lining up with TRBD1. Germline V gene lookup returns CDR1 SGHVS and CDR2 FNYEAQ. The CDR3 extends over 15 amino acids. Trimming removed 5 bases from V and 0 bases from J; junction bases left unmatched: 3.